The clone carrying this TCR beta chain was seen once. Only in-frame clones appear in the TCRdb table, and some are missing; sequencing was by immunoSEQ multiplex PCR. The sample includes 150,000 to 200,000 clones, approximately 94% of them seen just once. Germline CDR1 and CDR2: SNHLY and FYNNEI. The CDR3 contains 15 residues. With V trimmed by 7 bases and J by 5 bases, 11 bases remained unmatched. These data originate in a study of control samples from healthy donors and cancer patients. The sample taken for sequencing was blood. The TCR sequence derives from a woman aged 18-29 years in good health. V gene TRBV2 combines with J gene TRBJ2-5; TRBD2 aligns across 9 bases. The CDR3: CASKNSGGPGETQYF. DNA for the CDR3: TGTGCCAGCAAGAATAGCGGGGGCCCGGGGGAGACCCAGTACTTC. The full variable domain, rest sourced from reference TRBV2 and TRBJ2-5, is EPEVTQTPSHQVTQMGQEVILRCVPISNHLYFYWYRQILGQKVEFLVSFYNNEISEKSEIFDDQFSVERPDGSNFTLKIRSTKLEDSAMYFCASKNSGGPGETQYFGPGTRLLVL.